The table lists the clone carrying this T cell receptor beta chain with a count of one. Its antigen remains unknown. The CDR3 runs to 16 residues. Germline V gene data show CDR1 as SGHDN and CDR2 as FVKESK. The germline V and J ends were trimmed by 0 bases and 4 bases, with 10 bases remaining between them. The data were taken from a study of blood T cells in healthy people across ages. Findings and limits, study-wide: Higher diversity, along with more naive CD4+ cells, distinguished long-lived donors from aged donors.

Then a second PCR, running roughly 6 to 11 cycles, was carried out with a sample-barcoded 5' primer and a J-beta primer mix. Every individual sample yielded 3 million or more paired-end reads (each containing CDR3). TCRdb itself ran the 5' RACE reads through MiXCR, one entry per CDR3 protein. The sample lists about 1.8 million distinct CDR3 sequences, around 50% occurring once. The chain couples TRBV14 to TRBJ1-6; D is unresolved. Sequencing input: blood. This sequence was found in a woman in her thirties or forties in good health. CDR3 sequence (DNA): TGTGCCAGCAGCCAAGAACGGCTAGTTTATAATTCACCCCTCCACTTT. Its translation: CASSQERLVYNSPLHF.